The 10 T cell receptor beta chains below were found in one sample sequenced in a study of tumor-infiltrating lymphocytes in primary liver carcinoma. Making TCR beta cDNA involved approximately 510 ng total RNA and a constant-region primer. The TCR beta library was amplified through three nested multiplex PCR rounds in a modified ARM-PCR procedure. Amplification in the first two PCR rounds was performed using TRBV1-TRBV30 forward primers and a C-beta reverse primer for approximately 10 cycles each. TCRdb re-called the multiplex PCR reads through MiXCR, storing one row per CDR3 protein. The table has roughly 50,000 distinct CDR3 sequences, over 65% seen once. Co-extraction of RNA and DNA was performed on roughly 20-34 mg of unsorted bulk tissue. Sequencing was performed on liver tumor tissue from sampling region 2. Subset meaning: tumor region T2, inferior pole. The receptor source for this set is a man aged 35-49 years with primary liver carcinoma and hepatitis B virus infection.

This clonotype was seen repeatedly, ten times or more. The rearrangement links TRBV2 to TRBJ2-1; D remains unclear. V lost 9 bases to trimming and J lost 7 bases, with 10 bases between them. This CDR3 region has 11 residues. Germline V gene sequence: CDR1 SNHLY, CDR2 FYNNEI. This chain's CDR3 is CASTKWNEQFF. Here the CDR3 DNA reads TGTGCCAGTACCAAGTGGAATGAGCAGTTCTTC.

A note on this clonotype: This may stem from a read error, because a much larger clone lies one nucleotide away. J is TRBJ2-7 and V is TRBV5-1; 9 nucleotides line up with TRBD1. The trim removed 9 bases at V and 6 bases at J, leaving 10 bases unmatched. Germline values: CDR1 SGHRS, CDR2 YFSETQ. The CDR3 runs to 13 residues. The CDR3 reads CANRDREVGEQYF. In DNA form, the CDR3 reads TGCGCCAACAGGGACAGGGAAGTTGGCGAGCAGTACTTC.

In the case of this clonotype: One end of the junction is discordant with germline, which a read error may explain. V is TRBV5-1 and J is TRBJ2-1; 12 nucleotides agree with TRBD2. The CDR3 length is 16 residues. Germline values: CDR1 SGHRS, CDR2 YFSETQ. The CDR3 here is CAGSPLTSGRLGEQSF. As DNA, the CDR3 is TGCGCCGGCAGCCCTTTGACTAGCGGGAGATTGGGTGAGCAGTCCTTC.

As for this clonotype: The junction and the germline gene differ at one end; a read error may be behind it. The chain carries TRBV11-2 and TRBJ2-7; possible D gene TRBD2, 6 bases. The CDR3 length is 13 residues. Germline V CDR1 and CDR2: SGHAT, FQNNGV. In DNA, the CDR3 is TGTGTCAGCAGCTTAAGTGAGCTAGCGTCGCAGCATTTC. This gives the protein CVSSLSELASQHF.

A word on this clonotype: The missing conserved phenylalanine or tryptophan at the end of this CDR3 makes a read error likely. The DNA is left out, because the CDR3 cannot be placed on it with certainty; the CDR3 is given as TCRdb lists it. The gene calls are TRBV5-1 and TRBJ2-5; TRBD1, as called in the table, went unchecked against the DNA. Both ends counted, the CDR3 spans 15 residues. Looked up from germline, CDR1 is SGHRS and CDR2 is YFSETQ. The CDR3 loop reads CASSWSRTGDETRYL.

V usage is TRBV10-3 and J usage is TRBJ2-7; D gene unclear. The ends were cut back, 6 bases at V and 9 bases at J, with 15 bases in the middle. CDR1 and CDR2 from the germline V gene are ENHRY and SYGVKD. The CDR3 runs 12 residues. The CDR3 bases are TGTGCCATCAGCCGACATGGCTCAGCGCAGTACTTC. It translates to CAISRHGSAQYF.

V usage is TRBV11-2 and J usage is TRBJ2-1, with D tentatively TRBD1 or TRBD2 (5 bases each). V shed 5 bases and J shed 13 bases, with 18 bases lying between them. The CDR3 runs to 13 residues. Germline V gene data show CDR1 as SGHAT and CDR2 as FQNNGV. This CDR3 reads CASSESSTGRQFF. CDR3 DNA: TGTGCCAGCAGCGAGTCCTCAACGGGGCGACAGTTCTTC.

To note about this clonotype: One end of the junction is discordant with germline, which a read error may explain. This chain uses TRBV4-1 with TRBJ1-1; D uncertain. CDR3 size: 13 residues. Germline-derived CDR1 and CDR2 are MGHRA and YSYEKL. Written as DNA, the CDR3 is TGCGCCAGCAGCCCAAACATGAACGCTGAAGCTCTCTTT. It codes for CASSPNMNAEALF.

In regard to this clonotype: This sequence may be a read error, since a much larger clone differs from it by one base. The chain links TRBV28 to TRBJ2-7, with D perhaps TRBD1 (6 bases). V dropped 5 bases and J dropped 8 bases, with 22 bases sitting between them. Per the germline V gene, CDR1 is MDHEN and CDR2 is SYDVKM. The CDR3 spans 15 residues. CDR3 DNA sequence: TGTGCCAGCAGTAGACATGGGGACAAGGCCCTAAAGCAGTACTTC. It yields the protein CASSRHGDKALKQYF.

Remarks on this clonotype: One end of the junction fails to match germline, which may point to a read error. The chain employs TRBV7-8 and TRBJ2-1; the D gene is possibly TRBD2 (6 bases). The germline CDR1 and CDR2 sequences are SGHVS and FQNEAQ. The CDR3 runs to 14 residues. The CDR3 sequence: CASTLAEVYNEQFF. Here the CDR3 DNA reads TGTGCCAGCACCTTAGCGGAGGTCTACAATGAGCAGTTCTTC.